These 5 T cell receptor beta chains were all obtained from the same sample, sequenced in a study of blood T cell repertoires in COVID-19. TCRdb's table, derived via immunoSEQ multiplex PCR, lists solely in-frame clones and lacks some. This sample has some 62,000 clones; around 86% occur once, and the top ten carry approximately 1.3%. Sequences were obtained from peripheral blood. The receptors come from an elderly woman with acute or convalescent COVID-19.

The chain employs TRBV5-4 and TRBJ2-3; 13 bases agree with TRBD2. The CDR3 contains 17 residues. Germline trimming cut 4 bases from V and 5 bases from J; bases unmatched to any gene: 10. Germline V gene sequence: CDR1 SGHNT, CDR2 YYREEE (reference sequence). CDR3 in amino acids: CASSPAGLAGVRDTQYF. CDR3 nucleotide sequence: TGTGCCAGCAGCCCCGCTGGACTAGCGGGAGTTCGAGATACGCAGTATTTT. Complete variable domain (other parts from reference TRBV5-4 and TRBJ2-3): ETGVTQSPTHLIKTRGQQVTLRCSSQSGHNTVSWYQQALGQGPQFIFQYYREEENGRGNFPPRFSGLQFPNYSSELNVNALELDDSALYLCASSPAGLAGVRDTQYFGPGTRLTVL.

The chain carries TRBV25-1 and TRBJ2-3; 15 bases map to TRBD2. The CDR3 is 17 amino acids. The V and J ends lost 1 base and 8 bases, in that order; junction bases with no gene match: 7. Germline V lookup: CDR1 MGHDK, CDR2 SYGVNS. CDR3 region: CASSEFGTSGRKGTQYF. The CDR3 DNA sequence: TGTGCCAGCAGTGAATTCGGGACTAGCGGGAGGAAAGGTACGCAGTATTTT.

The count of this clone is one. The CDR3 coding sequence is TGCGCCAGCAGCTTAGGGGATTCTGGGGCCAACGTCCTGACTTTC. Its protein is CASSLGDSGANVLTF. The rearrangement links TRBV5-1 to TRBJ2-6, with a possible D match to TRBD1 (5 bases). The CDR3 is 15 amino acids. Trimming shortened V by 2 bases and J by 1 base, and 7 bases separated the two germline ends. Looked up from germline, CDR1 is SGHRS and CDR2 is YFSETQ.

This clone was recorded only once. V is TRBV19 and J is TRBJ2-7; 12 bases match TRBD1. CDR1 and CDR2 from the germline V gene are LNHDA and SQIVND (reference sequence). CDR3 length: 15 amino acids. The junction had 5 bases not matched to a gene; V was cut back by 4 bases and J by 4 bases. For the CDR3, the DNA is TGTGCCAGTAGTACCGGGACAGGGGGCTTATACGAGCAGTACTTC. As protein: CASSTGTGGLYEQYF.

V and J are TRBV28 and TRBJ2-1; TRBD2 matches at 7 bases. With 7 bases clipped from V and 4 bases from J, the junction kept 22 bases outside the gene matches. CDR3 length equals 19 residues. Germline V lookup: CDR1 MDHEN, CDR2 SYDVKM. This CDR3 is CASIRAGFGLLVGYNEQFF. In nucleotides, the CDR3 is TGTGCCAGCATTAGAGCGGGATTTGGGTTGTTAGTTGGGTACAATGAGCAGTTCTTC.